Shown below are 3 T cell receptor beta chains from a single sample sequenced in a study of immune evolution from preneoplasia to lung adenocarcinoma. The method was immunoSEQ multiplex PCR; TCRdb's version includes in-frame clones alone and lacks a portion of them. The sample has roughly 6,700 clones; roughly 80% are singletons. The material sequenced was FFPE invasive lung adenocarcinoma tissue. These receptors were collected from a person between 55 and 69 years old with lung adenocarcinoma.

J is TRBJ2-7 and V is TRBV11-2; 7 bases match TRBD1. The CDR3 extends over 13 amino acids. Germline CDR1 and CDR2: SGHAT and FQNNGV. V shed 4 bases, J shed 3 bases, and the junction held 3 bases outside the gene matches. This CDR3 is CASSSGQRYEQYF. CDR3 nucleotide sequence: TGTGCCAGCAGCTCGGGACAGCGCTACGAGCAGTACTTC. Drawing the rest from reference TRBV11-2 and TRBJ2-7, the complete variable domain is EAGVAQSPRYKIIEKRQSVAFWCNPISGHATLYWYQQILGQGPKLLIQFQNNGVVDDSQLPKDRFSAERLKGVDSTLKIQPAKLEDSAVYLCASSSGQRYEQYFGPGTRLTVT.

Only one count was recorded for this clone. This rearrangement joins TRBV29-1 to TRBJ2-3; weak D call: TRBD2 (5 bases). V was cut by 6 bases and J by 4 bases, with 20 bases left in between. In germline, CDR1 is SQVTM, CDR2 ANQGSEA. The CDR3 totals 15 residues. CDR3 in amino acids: CSVVPGGGSPDTQYF. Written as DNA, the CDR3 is TGCAGCGTCGTTCCAGGTGGAGGTAGTCCAGATACGCAGTATTTT.

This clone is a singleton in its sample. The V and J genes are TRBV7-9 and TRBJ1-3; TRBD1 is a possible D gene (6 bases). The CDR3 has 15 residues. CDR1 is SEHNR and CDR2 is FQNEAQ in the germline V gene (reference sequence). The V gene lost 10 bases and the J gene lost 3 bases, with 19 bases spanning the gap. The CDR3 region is CATGVTTHFGNTIYF. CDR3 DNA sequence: TGTGCCACAGGGGTGACAACGCATTTTGGAAACACCATATATTTT. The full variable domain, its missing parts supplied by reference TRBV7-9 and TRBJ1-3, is DTGVSQNPRHKITKRGQNVTFRCDPISEHNRLYWYRQTLGQGPEFLTYFQNEAQLEKSRLLSDRFSAERPKGSFSTLEIQRTEQGDSAMYLCATGVTTHFGNTIYFGEGSWLTVV.